One sample yielded the 18 T cell receptor beta chains listed below, sequenced in a study of CD8 T cells in Susac syndrome. An input of about 0.45 to 1 ug of RNA was subjected to reverse transcription using random hexamers. MiXCR was run by TCRdb on the immunoSEQ multiplex PCR reads, yielding one entry per CDR3 protein. The table records under 200,000 distinct CDR3 sequences, about 95% of them present only once. The sample consisted of CD8+ T cells from PBMCs. The receptors shown here come from a human donor with multiple sclerosis.

Comments on this clonotype: The CDR3 carries no conserved terminal phenylalanine or tryptophan, so it likely arises from a read error. J is TRBJ2-2 and V is TRBV6-5; D is ambiguous. V dropped 6 bases and J dropped 2 bases, with 13 bases sitting between them. The CDR3 is made up of 15 amino acids. Germline CDR1 is MNHEY and CDR2 is SVGAGI. CDR3 in DNA: TGTGCCAGCAGCCACATGGCAGCTAACACCGGGGAGCTGTTTCTT. It encodes CASSHMAANTGELFL.

The chain couples TRBV19 to TRBJ1-1; D might be TRBD1 (5 bases). The CDR3 has 15 residues. Trimming stripped 7 bases from V and 5 bases from J, with 20 bases between. Germline-derived CDR1 and CDR2 are LNHDA and SQIVND (reference sequence). CDR3 region: CASTLQGGVRTEAFF. The CDR3 DNA follows: TGTGCCAGTACTCTCCAGGGCGGGGTCCGGACTGAAGCTTTCTTT.

The chain recombines TRBV6-5 with TRBJ1-1; no reliable D call. Germline V gene sequence: CDR1 MNHEY, CDR2 SVGAGI. The CDR3 is made up of 15 amino acids. The ends were cut back, 0 bases at V and 0 bases at J, with 8 bases in the middle. CDR3 loop: CASSYSWHLNTEAFF. The CDR3 DNA is TGTGCCAGCAGTTACTCGTGGCACCTGAACACTGAAGCTTTCTTT.

The rearrangement uses TRBV29-1 and TRBJ1-2; 10 nucleotides align to TRBD1. V dropped 6 bases and J dropped 1; count of bases not matched to a gene: 5. Per the germline V gene, CDR1 is SQVTM and CDR2 is ANQGSEA. The CDR3 has 14 residues. Here the CDR3 reads CSVKGQGVNYGYTF. CDR3 coding DNA: TGCAGCGTCAAAGGACAGGGGGTTAACTATGGCTACACCTTC.

The rearrangement uses TRBV20-1 and TRBJ1-2, with a tentative D call TRBD1 (6 bases). Looked up from germline, CDR1 is DFQATT and CDR2 is SNEGSKA (reference sequence). The CDR3 loop spans 13 amino acids. Deletions cut 1 base from V and 3 bases from J, with 9 bases between. CDR3 amino acids: CSARVTGDYGYTF. CDR3 bases: TGCAGTGCTAGAGTGACAGGCGACTATGGCTACACCTTC.

This rearrangement joins TRBV30 to TRBJ2-5, with 7 positions matching TRBD1. The ends lost 4 bases at V and 5 bases at J; junction bases unmatched: 10. The CDR3 has 14 residues. In germline, CDR1 is GTSNPN, CDR2 SVGIG (reference sequence). As DNA, the CDR3 is TGTGCCTGGACTGCCACAGGGGTAGGGGAGACCCAGTACTTC. This codes for CAWTATGVGETQYF.

CDR3 in amino acids: CGSGESYTEAFF. The CDR3 nucleotides are TGCGGGTCGGGGGAGTCTTACACTGAAGCTTTCTTT. This sequence joins TRBV20-1 and TRBJ1-1, with a tentative D call TRBD1 (5 bases). Germline V gene lookup returns CDR1 DFQATT and CDR2 SNEGSKA (reference sequence). The CDR3 loop spans 12 amino acids.

This clonotype was seen only once. The V and J genes are TRBV12-3 or TRBV12-4 and TRBJ1-4; D gene ambiguous. The CDR3 is 13 amino acids. Trimming took 8 bases from V and 4 from J, leaving 11 bases between them. The CDR3 loop reads CASHGRVNEKLFF. CDR3 nucleotide sequence: TGTGCCAGCCACGGACGGGTTAATGAAAAACTGTTTTTT.

Only a few counts were recorded for this clonotype. This rearrangement joins TRBV7-9 to TRBJ1-1; maybe TRBD1 (6 bases). V shed 5 bases and J shed 2 bases, with 9 bases lying between them. Looked up from germline, CDR1 is SEHNR and CDR2 is FQNEAQ (reference sequence). The CDR3 totals 13 residues. Here the CDR3 DNA reads TGTGCCAGCAGCCCGGACAGTAACACTGAAGCTTTCTTT. Its protein product is CASSPDSNTEAFF.

This chain links TRBV7-2 with TRBJ2-3; TRBD2 agrees at 7 bases. Germline CDR1 reads SGHTA; CDR2 reads FQGNSA. There are 18 residues in the CDR3. V trimming: 2 bases; J trimming: 7 bases; junction bases outside the gene matches: 18. The CDR3 loop reads CASSLQAQGLVVIYTQYF. The CDR3 nucleotides are TGTGCCAGCAGCTTACAGGCCCAAGGACTAGTCGTTATATATACGCAGTATTTT.

Here the CDR3 reads CASSSREAFF. Here the CDR3 DNA reads TGTGCCAGCAGCTCACGAGAAGCTTTCTTT. The chain uses TRBV7-9 and TRBJ1-1; no clear D gene. Trimming cost V 4 bases and J 8 bases, with 5 bases left between them. CDR3 size: 10 residues. Germline V CDR1 and CDR2: SEHNR, FQNEAQ (reference sequence).

The rearrangement uses TRBV12-5 and TRBJ1-3; possibly TRBD1 for D (6 bases). Germline V gives CDR1 LGHNT, CDR2 FRNRAP. Trimming took off 3 bases at V and 4 bases at J, with 19 bases between the two ends. This CDR3 contains 17 residues. The CDR3 is CASGFILTGSSGNTIYF. CDR3 in DNA: TGTGCTAGTGGTTTCATACTCACAGGGTCTTCAGGAAACACCATATATTTT. The whole variable domain, remainder taken from reference TRBV12-5 and TRBJ1-3, is DARVTQTPRHKVTEMGQEVTMRCQPILGHNTVFWYRQTMMQGLELLAYFRNRAPLDDSGMPKDRFSAEMPDATLATLKIQPSEPRDSAVYFCASGFILTGSSGNTIYFGEGSWLTVV.

The V gene is TRBV12-5, the J gene TRBJ1-5; D is undetermined. The germline CDR1 and CDR2 sequences are LGHNT and FRNRAP. The CDR3 covers 13 residues. Trimming removed 5 bases from V and 4 bases from J, with 9 bases in between. The CDR3 DNA follows: TGTGCTAGTGGTGGGGTTCGGAATCAGCCCCAGCATTTT. It encodes CASGGVRNQPQHF.

The chain combines TRBV7-9 with TRBJ2-3, with 8 bases matching TRBD2. The CDR3 contains 13 residues. J was trimmed by 6 bases and V by 5 bases; bases with no gene match: 4. Germline V gene sequence: CDR1 SEHNR, CDR2 FQNEAQ (reference sequence). The CDR3 loop is CASSPPGGDTQYF. CDR3 DNA: TGTGCCAGCAGCCCCCCGGGGGGGGATACGCAGTATTTT.

This rearrangement joins TRBV27 to TRBJ2-7, with D possibly being TRBD1 (6 bases). This CDR3 region has 13 residues. CDR1 and CDR2 from the germline V gene are MNHEY and SMNVEV (reference sequence). Trimming took off 6 bases at V and 7 bases at J, with 16 bases between the two ends. CDR3 loop: CASSHTGKSEQYF. For the CDR3, the DNA is TGTGCCAGCAGCCATACAGGGAAGAGTGAGCAGTACTTC.

The chain recombines TRBV27 with TRBJ2-7; TRBD2 matches at 10 bases. The ends lost 5 bases at V and 2 bases at J; junction bases unmatched: 9. Germline CDR1 MNHEY, CDR2 SMNVEV (reference sequence). The CDR3 runs to 16 residues. The CDR3 is CASSLPTSGFPYEQYF. The CDR3 bases are TGTGCCAGCAGTCTCCCGACTAGCGGGTTCCCCTACGAGCAGTACTTC.

In DNA form, the CDR3 reads TGTGCCAGCAGGGGTACCGGGACTAGCAGCGGAAATGAGCAGTTCTTC. Residues: CASRGTGTSSGNEQFF. The chain has TRBV7-9 and TRBJ2-1; 9 bases agree with TRBD2. V trimming: 6 bases; J trimming: 7 bases; junction bases outside the gene matches: 13. CDR1 and CDR2 from the germline V gene are SEHNR and FQNEAQ (reference sequence). The CDR3 is 16 residues long.

The chain joins TRBV20-1 to TRBJ2-2; unclear D gene. CDR1 is DFQATT, CDR2 SNEGSKA, per germline (reference sequence). The CDR3 covers 11 residues. V was trimmed by 5 bases and J by 6 bases, leaving 7 bases between them. CDR3 sequence: CSAPRAGELFF. The CDR3 DNA is TGCAGTGCTCCGCGAGCCGGGGAGCTGTTTTTT.